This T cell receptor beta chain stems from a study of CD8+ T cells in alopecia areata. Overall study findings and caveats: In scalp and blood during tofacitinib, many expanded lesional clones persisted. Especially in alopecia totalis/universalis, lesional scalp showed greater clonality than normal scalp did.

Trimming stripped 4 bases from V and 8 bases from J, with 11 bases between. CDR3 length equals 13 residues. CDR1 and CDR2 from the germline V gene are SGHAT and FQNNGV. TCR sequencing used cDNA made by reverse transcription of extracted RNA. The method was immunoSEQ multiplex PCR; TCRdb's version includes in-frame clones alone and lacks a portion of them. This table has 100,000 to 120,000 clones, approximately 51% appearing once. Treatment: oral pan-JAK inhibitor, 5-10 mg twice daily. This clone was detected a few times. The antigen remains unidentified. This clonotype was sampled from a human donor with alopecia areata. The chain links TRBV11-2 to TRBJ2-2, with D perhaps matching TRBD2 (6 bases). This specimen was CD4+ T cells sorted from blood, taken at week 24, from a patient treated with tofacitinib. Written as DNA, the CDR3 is TGTGCCAGCAGCTCCCGGGGGAGAGGGGAGCTGTTTTTT. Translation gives CASSSRGRGELFF.